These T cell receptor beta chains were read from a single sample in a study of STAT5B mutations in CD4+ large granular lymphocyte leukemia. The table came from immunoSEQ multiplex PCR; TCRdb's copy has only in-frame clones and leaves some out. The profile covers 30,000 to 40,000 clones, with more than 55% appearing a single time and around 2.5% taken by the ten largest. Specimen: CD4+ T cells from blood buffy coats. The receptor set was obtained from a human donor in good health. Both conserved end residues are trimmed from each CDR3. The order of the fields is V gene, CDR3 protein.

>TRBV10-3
AISETSGGAWNTEAF
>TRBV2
ASTWTSGGTQY
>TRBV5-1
ASSLPPTDTQY
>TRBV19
ASSIRQGVDNEQF
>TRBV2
ASSPDRGSGYT
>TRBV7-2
ASSSVSGENQPQH
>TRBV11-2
ASRARGEQY
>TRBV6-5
ASSYRGSSYNEQF
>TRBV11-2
ASSSQARAQY
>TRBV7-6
ASSPVSGGSHEQY
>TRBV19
ASREGPGNTIY
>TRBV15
ATSRKDQDPF
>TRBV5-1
ASSLSGVRNTEAF
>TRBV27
ASSLPQETQY
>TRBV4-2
ASSQGQPPRWNEQF
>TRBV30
AATSGGARNTQY
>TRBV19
ASRSGRQPQH
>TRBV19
ASIRDNDNEQF
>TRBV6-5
ASKAPTNYGYT
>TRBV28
ASRGGLSYGYT
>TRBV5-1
ASSDRNEKLF
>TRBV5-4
ASSLGGGAADTQY
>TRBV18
ASSRYGQHNTDTQY
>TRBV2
ASSTGSNSPLH
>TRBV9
ASSPGGHTGELF
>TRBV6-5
ASSSGTVGNTIY
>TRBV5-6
ASSFQGYNSPLH
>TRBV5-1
ASSLGQNYGYT
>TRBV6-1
ASSESTAYGYT
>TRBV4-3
ASSQRDNEQF
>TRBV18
ASSPVGQAMSNTEAF
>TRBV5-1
ASSALAGTGVRDIQY
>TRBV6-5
ASSYVAGGPGELF
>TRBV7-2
ASSLVGTGPYEQY
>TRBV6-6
ASSGANYGYT
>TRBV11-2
ASSLRLRSTDTQY
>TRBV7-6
ASSLFPSGGNTDTQY
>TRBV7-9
ASSPGTEEPPLH
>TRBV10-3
AISSTDTYEQY
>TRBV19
ASSRGGQDDRKLF
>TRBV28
ASSPQLGGRDEQF
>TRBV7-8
ASSLYHTDTQY